This T cell receptor beta chain was captured in a study of blood T cell repertoires in COVID-19. Study information: The United States, Italy and Spain provided the acute and convalescent COVID-19 samples.

Patients of the Seattle cohort, enrolled during active infection, were followed longitudinally. Original analysis: For nucleated cells, counts were estimated from reference gene primer amplification. Profiled with immunoSEQ multiplex PCR; TCRdb holds only in-frame clones, not every one. The V and J calls and clone size come from that table; D and trimming were worked out from the DNA. The sample lists about 120,000 clones, 90% occurring once. Source material: peripheral blood. The source is a woman aged 55-70 years with COVID-19, enrolled during active disease.

CDR3 coding DNA: TGTGCCAGCAGGTCACAGCAACTAGCGGGAGAGACCCAGTACTTC. As protein: CASRSQQLAGETQYF. J is TRBJ2-5 and V is TRBV7-3, with 9 bases lining up with TRBD2. CDR1 is SGHTA, CDR2 FQGTGA, per germline. The CDR3 loop spans 15 amino acids. With 6 bases clipped from V and 4 bases from J, the junction kept 9 bases outside the gene matches. Complete variable domain (other parts from reference TRBV7-3 and TRBJ2-5): GAGVSQTPSNKVTEKGKYVELRCDPISGHTALYWYRQSLGQGPEFLIYFQGTGAADDSGLPNDRFFAVRPEGSVSTLKIQRTERGDSAVYLCASRSQQLAGETQYFGPGTRLLVL.